The present T cell receptor beta chain was sequenced within a study of T cell changes during pregnancy in multiple sclerosis (dated by TCRdb to the late 2010s). Notes on the research overall: In women with multiple sclerosis, the researchers looked at how the T cell repertoire shifted as pregnancy progressed.

Concerning this clone itself: Its antigen is currently not known. One base away there is no much larger clone; base qualities are not given.

The library was generated by the immunoSEQ multiplex PCR assay. Imported from immuneACCESS, the table was reduced by TCRdb to in-frame sequences with V and J called. These copies leave out some clones; in studies compared against another copy, an unresolved V gene accounts for under half, and the cause of the remainder is not known. This sample gives about 59,000 clones in total; approximately 94% of them show up just once. About 2.6% of the sample comes from the top ten. Reading from cysteine to phenylalanine, the CDR3 counts 17 amino acids. The retained sequence is limited to the CDR3, 51 bases, with the frame set at the first base. V lost 3 bases and J lost 6 bases, and the count of bases not matched to a germline gene is 12. CDR1 is given as LNHNV and CDR2 as YYDKDF, both from the germline V gene (reference sequence).

The sequence derives from a female donor with multiple sclerosis, enrolled in a pregnancy study. The V and J genes are TRBV15 and TRBJ2-4; TRBD1 matches 9 bases in the middle. The source material was CD8+ T cells from peripheral blood mononuclear cells, sampled after pregnancy. The CDR3: CATSSAPGTGIANIQYF. The nucleotides are TGTGCCACCAGCAGTGCCCCCGGGACAGGGATCGCAAACATTCAGTACTTC.